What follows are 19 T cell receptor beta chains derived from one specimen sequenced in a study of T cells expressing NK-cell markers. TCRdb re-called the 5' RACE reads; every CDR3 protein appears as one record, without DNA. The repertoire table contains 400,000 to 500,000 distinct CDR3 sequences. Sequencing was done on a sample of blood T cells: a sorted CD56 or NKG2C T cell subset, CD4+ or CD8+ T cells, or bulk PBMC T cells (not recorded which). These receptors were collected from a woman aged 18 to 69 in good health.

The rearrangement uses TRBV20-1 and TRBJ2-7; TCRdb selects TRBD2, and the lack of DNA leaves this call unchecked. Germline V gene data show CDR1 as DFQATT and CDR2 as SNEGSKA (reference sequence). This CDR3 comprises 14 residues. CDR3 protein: CSAPTSRSFYEQYF.

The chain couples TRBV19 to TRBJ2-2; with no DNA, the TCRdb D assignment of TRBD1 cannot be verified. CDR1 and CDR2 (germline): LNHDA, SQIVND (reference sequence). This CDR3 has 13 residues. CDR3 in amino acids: CASGQGNTGELFF.

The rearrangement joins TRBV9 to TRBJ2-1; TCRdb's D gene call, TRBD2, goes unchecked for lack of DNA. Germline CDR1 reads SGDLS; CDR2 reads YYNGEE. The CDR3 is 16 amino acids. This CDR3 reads CASSVSSGPSYNEQFF.

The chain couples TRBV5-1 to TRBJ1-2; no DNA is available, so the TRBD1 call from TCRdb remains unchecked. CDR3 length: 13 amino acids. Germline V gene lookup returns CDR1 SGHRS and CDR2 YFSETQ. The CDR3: CASSPRDNYGYTF.

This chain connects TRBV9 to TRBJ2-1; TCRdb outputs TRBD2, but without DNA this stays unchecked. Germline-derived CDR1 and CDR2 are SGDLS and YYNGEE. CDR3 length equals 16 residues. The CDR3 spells CASSGTSTSGSHEQFF.

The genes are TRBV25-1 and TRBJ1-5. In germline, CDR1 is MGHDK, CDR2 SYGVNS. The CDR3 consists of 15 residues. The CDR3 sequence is CASRPSTGGHQPQHF. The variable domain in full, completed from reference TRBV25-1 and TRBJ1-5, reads EADIYQTPRYLVIGTGKKITLECSQTMGHDKMYWYQQDPGMELHLIHYSYGVNSTEKGDLSSESTVSRIRTEHFPLTLESARPSHTSQYLCASRPSTGGHQPQHFGDGTRLSIL.

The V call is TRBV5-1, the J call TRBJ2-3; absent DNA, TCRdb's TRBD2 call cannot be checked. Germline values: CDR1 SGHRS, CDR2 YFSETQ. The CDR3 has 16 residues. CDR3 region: CASSQVAGASTDTQYF.

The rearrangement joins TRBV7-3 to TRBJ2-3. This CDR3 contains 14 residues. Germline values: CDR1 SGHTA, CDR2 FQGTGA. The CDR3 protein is CASSLAGITDTQYF. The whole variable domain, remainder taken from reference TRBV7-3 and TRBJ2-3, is GAGVSQTPSNKVTEKGKYVELRCDPISGHTALYWYRQSLGQGPEFLIYFQGTGAADDSGLPNDRFFAVRPEGSVSTLKIQRTERGDSAVYLCASSLAGITDTQYFGPGTRLTVL.

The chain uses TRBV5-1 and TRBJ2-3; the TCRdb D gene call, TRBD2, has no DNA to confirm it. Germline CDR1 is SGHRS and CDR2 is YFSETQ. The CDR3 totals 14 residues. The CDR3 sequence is CASSLERFTDTQYF.

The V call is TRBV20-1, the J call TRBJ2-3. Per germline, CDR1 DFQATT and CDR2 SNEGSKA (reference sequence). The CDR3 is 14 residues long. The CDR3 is CSARGSKDRDTQYF.

CDR3: CASSYSDRQNEKLFF. The rearrangement links TRBV6-5 to TRBJ1-4; TCRdb calls TRBD1, which cannot be checked without DNA. The CDR3 spans 15 residues. CDR1 MNHEY and CDR2 SVGAGI come from the germline V gene.

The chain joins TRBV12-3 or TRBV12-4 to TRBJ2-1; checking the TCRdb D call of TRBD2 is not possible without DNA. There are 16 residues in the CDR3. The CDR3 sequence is CASSSGQAGAYNEQFF.

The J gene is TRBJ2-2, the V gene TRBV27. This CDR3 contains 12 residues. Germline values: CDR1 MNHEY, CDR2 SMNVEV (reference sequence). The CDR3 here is CASSSRFGELFF.

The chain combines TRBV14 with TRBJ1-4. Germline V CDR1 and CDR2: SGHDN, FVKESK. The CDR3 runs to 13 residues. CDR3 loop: CASSERLNEKLFF. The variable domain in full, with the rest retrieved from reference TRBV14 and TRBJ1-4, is EAGVTQFPSHSVIEKGQTVTLRCDPISGHDNLYWYRRVMGKEIKFLLHFVKESKQDESGMPNNRFLAERTGGTYSTLKVQPAELEDSGVYFCASSERLNEKLFFGSGTQLSVL.

The CDR3 region is CSARGDINTEAFF. The rearrangement joins TRBV20-1 to TRBJ1-1. The germline CDR1 and CDR2 sequences are DFQATT and SNEGSKA (reference sequence). The CDR3 extends over 13 amino acids.

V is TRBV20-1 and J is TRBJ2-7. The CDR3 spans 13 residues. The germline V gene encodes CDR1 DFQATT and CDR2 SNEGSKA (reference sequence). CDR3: CSARASAAYEQYF.

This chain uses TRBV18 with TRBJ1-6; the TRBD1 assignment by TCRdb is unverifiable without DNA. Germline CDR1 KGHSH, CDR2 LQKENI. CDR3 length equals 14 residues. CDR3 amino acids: CASSRDRHNSPLHF.

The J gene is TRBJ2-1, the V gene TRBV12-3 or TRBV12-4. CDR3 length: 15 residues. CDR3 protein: CASSPVGRSYNEQFF.

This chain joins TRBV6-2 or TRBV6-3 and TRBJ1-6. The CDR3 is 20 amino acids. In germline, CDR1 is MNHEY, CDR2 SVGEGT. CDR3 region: CASSYGASGPYSSYNSPLHF.